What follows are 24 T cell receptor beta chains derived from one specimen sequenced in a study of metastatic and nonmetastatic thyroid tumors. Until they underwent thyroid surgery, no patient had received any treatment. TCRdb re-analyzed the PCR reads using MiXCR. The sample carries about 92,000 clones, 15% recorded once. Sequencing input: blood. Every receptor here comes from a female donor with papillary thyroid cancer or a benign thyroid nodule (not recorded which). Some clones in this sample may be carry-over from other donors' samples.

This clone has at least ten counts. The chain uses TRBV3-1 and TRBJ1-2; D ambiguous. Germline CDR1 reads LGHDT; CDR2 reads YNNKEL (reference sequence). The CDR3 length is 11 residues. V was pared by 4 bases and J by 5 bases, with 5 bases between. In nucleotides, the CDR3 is TGTGCCAGCAGCCGACAATATGGCTACACCTTC. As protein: CASSRQYGYTF.

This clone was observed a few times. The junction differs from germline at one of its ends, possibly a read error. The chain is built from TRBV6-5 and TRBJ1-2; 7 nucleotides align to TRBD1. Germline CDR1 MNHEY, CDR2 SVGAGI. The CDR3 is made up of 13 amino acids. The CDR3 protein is CANSYGQVYGYTF. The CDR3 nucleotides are TGTGCCAACAGTTACGGACAGGTCTATGGCTACACCTTC.

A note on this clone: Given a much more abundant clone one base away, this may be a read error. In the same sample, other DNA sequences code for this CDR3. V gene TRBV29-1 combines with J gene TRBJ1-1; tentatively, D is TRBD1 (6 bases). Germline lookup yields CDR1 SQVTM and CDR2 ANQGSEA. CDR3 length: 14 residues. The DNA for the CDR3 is TGCAGCGTTATTGGGGGGCTGATGAACACTGAGGCTTTCTTT. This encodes CSVIGGLMNTEAFF.

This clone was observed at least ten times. CDR3: CASSPPGSFSYEQYF. The CDR3 DNA reads as TGTGCCAGCAGTCCCCCCGGGTCCTTCTCCTACGAGCAGTACTTC. V and J are TRBV28 and TRBJ2-7; D is unresolved. The CDR3 sequence is 15 residues long. The V end lost 5 bases, the J end lost 0 bases, and 14 bases lay between the germline ends. The germline V gene encodes CDR1 MDHEN and CDR2 SYDVKM.

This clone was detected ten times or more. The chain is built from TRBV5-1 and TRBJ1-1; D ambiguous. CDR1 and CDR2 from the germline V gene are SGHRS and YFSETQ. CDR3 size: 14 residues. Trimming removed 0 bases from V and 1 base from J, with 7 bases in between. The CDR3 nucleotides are TGCGCCAGCAGCTTGGGAGGTGCGAACACTGAAGCTTTCTTT. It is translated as CASSLGGANTEAFF.

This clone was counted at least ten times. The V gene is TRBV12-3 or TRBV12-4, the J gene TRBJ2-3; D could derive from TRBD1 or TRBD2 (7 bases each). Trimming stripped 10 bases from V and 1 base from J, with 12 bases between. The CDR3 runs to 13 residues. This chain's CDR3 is CATSGGGTDTQYF. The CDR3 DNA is TGTGCCACCTCAGGGGGGGGCACAGATACGCAGTATTTT.

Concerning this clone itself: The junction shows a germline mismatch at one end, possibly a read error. This chain's CDR3 is CASSGTSGYLGGDLFF. The CDR3 region has the DNA TGCGCCAGCAGTGGGACTAGCGGATATCTGGGAGGGGATCTGTTTTTT. This rearrangement joins TRBV10-2 to TRBJ2-2; 10 positions match TRBD2. Per the germline V gene, CDR1 is WSHSY and CDR2 is SAAADI. The CDR3 sequence is 16 residues long.

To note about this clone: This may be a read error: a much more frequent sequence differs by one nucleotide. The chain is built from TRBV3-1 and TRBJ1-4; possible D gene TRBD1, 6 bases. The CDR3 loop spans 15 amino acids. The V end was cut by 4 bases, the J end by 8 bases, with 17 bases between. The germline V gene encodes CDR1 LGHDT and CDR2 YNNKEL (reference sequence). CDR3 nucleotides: TGTGCCAGCAGCCCCCAGGGGACATTAGGGGAAAAACTGTTTTTT. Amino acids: CASSPQGTLGEKLFF.

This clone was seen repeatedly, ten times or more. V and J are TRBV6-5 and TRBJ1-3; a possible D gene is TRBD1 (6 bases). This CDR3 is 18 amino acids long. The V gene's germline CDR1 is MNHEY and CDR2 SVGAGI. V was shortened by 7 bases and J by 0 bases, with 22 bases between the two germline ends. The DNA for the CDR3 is TGTGCCAGCACCCCTCCCCAACCTGACAGGAGCTCTGGAAACACCATATATTTT. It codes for CASTPPQPDRSSGNTIYF.

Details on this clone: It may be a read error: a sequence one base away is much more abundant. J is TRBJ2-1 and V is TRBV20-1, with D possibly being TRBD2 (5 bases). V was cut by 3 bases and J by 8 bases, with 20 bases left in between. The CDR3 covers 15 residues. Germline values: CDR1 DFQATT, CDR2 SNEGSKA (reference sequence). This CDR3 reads CSASVPRVVLHEQFF. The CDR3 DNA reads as TGCAGTGCTAGCGTGCCGCGGGTGGTCCTACATGAGCAGTTCTTC.

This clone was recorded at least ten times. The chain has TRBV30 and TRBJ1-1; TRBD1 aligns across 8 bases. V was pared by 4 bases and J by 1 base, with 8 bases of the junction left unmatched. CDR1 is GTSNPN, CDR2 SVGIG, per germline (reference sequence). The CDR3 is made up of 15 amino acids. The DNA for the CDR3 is TGTGCCTGGACCCACCCGACAGGGGCGAACACTGAAGCTTTCTTT. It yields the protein CAWTHPTGANTEAFF.

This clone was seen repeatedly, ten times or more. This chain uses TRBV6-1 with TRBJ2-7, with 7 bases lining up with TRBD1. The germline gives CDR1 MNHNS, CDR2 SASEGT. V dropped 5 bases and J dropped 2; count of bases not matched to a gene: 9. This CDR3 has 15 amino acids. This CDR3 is CASSPIRDSTYEQYF. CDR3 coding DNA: TGTGCCAGCAGTCCGATCCGGGACAGTACCTACGAGCAGTACTTC.

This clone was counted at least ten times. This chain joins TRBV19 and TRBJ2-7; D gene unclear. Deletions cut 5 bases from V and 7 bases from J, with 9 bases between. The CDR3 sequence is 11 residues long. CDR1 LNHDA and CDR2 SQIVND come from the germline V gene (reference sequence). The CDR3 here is CASSFSKEQYF. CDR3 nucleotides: TGTGCCAGTAGTTTTTCTAAGGAGCAGTACTTC.

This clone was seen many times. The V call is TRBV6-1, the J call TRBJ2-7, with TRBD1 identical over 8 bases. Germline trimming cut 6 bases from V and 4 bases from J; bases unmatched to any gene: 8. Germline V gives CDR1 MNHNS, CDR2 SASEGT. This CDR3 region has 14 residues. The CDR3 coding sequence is TGTGCCAGCAGCCGCCCAGGGGGCAGTTACGAGCAGTACTTC. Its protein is CASSRPGGSYEQYF.

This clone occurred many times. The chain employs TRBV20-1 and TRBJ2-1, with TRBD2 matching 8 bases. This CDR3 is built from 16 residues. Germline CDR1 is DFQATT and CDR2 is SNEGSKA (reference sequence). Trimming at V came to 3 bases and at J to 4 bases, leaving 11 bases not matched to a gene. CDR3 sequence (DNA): TGCAGTGCTAGGCGTCCCGGGGGGGGGCCGTACAATGAGCAGTTCTTC. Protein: CSARRPGGGPYNEQFF.

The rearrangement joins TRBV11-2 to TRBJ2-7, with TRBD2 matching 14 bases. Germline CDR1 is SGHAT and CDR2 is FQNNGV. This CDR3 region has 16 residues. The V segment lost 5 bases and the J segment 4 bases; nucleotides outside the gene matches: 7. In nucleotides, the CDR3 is TGTGCCAGCAGCGAAGGGACTAGCGGGAGTCTGTACGAGCAGTACTTC. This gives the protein CASSEGTSGSLYEQYF.

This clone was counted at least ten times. CDR3 DNA sequence: TGTGCCAGCAGTTTAGGGGGGACGGACTCTTTATGGGACTATGGCTACACCTTC. Its translation is CASSLGGTDSLWDYGYTF. The chain has TRBV28 and TRBJ1-2, with D perhaps matching TRBD1 (5 bases). Germline CDR1 is MDHEN and CDR2 is SYDVKM. Trimming cost V 2 bases and J 3 bases, with 22 bases left between them. CDR3 length equals 18 residues.

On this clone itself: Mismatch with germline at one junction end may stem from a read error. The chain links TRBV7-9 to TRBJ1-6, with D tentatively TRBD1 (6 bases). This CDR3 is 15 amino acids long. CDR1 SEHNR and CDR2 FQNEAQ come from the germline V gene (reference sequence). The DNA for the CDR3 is TGTGCCAGCAGCCGGGAAACAGGGTTCAATTCACCCGTCCAATTT. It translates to CASSRETGFNSPVQF.

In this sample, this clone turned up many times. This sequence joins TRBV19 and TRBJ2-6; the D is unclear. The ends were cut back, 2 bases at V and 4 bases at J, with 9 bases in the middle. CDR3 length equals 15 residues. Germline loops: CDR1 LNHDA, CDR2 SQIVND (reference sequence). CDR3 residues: CASSIPGGGANVLTF. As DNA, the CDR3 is TGTGCCAGTAGTATACCAGGCGGAGGGGCCAACGTCCTGACTTTC.

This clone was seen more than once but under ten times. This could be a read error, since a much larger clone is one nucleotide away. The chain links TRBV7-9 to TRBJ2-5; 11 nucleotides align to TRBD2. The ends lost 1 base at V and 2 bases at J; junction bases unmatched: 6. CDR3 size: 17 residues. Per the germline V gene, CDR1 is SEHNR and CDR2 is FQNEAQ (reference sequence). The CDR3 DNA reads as TGTGCCAGCAGCTTAGGGCTAGCGGGGGGTCTGCAAGAGACCCAGTACTTC. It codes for CASSLGLAGGLQETQYF.

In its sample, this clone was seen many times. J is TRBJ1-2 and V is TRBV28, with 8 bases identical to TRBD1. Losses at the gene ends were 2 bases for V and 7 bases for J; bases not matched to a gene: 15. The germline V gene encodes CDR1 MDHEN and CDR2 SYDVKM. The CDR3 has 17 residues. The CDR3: CASSLGTGFRSSSGYTF. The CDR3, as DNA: TGTGCCAGCAGTTTAGGGACAGGATTCCGTAGCTCCAGTGGCTACACCTTC.

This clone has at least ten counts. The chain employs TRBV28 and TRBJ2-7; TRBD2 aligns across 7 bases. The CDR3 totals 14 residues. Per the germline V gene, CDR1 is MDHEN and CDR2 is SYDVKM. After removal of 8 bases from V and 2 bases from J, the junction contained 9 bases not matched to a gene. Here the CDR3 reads CASSYGEGPYEQYF. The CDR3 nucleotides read TGTGCCAGCTCCTACGGGGAGGGGCCCTACGAGCAGTACTTC.

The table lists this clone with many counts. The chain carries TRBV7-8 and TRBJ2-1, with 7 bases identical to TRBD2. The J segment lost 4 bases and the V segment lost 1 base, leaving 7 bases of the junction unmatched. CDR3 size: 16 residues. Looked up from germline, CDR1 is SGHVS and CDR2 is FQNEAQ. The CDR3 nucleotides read TGTGCCAGCAGCTTAGGCCGGGGGGACTTTTACAATGAGCAGTTCTTC. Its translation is CASSLGRGDFYNEQFF.

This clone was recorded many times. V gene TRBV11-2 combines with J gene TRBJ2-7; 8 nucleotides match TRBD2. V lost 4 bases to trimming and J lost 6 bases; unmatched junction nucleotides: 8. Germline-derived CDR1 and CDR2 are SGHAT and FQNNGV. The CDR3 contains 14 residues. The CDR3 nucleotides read TGTGCCAGCAGCTACATGTTCGGGGGGGTCGAGCAGTACTTC. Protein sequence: CASSYMFGGVEQYF.